This T cell receptor (beta chain) was captured in a study of T cell repertoires in cytomegalovirus infection. Study in general: Evidence of both CMV infection and a matching HLA type came from public TCR beta signatures.

The CDR3 has 13 residues. V was trimmed by 0 bases and J by 3 bases, leaving 6 bases between them. CDR1 is MNHEY, CDR2 SMNVEV, per germline (reference sequence). Points from the study as a whole: Summed frequency of shared TCR beta families picked out CMV carriers who also had the relevant HLA.

Via MiXCR, TCRdb re-called the reads, giving one row per CDR3 protein. The repertoire consists of some 240,000 distinct CDR3 sequences, with more than 15% occurring once and the leading ten covering about half. Details on this clonotype: Its antigen is unidentified.

The source of this sequence is a human donor in good health (CMV status not recorded). Some clones in this sample may be carry-over from other donors' samples. The sequenced material came from CD8+ T cells from PBMCs. V usage is TRBV27 and J usage is TRBJ2-7; D is uncertain. This CDR3 is CASSLSDGYEQYF. CDR3 in DNA: TGTGCCAGCAGTTTATCGGACGGCTACGAGCAGTACTTC.